One TCR beta chain is described in this entry. As yet, its antigen is unknown. The CDR3 totals 13 residues. CDR1 and CDR2 from the germline V gene are SGHRS and YFSETQ. Trimming shortened V by 4 bases and J by 14 bases, and 19 bases separated the two germline ends. This specimen belongs to a study of shared clonotypes between healthy human individuals. Study-wide points: Clonotypes which were not shared had lower generation probabilities than clonotypes that all four donors shared.

Genomic DNA of each subset was evenly split across several immunoSEQ plates. Generated by immunoSEQ multiplex PCR, the TCRdb table keeps only in-frame clones and is missing some. The profile shows 2,500,000 or so clones, about 90% of them singletons. This TCR came from a man aged 18 to 30 in good health. Some clones in this sample may be carry-over from other donors' samples. What was sequenced was naive CD4+ T cells from PBMCs. The subset is: CD45RA+ positively selected. V gene TRBV5-1 combines with J gene TRBJ2-1, with D possibly TRBD2 on 6 matching bases. CDR3 region: CASSPQSIPGEFF. The CDR3 DNA sequence: TGCGCCAGCAGCCCCCAGAGCATTCCGGGGGAGTTCTTC.